The clone carrying this T cell receptor beta chain was counted many times. These data come from a study of T cells in Graves' hyperthyroidism and ophthalmopathy. Overall study context: Pretreatment peripheral blood was obtained at initial diagnosis.

Thyroid ultrasound, orbital computed tomography, clinical symptoms, and serum thyroxine and TRAb underpinned diagnoses. The ends lost 7 bases at V and 4 bases at J; junction bases unmatched: 4. The CDR3 is made up of 13 amino acids. From RNA transcripts, TCR beta CDR3 regions were amplified. A set of HTBI primers served as the primers for a first-round RT-PCR of the TCR CDR3. TCRdb re-called the multiplex PCR reads through MiXCR, storing one row per CDR3 protein. This sample has about 400,000 distinct CDR3 sequences, with under 15% found just once. The V call is TRBV12-3 or TRBV12-4, the J call TRBJ2-5, with 9 bases matching TRBD1. The TCR was taken from a young man with Graves' ophthalmopathy. Sample: blood. The CDR3 DNA reads TGTGCCAGCACCTGGACAGGGGTAGAGACCCAGTACTTC. Its protein is CASTWTGVETQYF.